This T cell receptor (beta chain) comes out of a study of blood T cell repertoires in COVID-19 (dated by TCRdb to 2020 to 2022). For the wider study: Samples covering the acute and convalescent phases of COVID-19 were provided by collaborators in the United States, Italy and Spain. Where available, HLA class I and class II types were obtained from metadata supplied by the sample provider rather than from assay-based typing. The repertoires were released in a freely available public database intended as a resource for research on the immune response to SARS-CoV-2. Nearly every sample came with metadata listing a de-identified subject ID, COVID-19 status, age in years and sex. The samples were drawn from the first 160 participants of the ongoing ImmuneRACE study and from 950 to 1,500 subjects provided by 6 global collaborators. Deeply sampled blood TCRbeta repertoires from subjects exposed to, actively infected with, or recovered from COVID-19 were included in the dataset. The prospective study material was composed of cDNA or gDNA derived from T cells, B-cell-depleted T cells, or PBMCs.

The CDR3 measures 14 amino acids from cysteine to phenylalanine. Left in the record is the CDR3 DNA by itself, 42 bases read in frame from the first base. CDR1 and CDR2, looked up from the germline V gene, are MNHEY and SVGAGI. At the junction V is shortened by 5 bases and J by 6 bases, with 17 bases in between. Remarks on this clone: Its antigen specificity is not known. Within one base of it there is no much larger clone, and no base qualities were kept.

The collaborating institutions used their own protocols to collect whole blood in K2EDTA tubes. For TCRbeta analysis, collaborators shipped samples in one of three forms: frozen whole blood, isolated PBMCs, or DNA extracted from either of those sample types. The immunoSEQ Assay, a bias-controlled multiplex PCR, was used to amplify TCRbeta CDR3 regions from genomic DNA. The authors' analysis ran thus. The number of nucleated cells in each sample was estimated from the amplification of reference gene primers within the assay. Sequence reads were collapsed and filtered to measure the absolute abundance of every unique TCRbeta CDR3 rearrangement. For each sample, productive Simpson clonality was calculated as the square root of Simpson's diversity index over productive rearrangements. As stored in TCRdb, this immuneACCESS dataset retains in-frame rearrangements with V and J assigned. A fraction of the clones does not appear; measured against another copy, unresolved V genes explain less than half of the discrepancy, and the remainder lacks a known reason. V, J and clone size were drawn from that table, and D and trimming were deduced from the DNA. In all, the sample holds about 240,000 clones, and 75% to 85% of those were seen once. 5.5% of the sample is held by the ten biggest clonotypes.

On the study overall, not on this receptor specifically: How much clinical and demographic metadata was included differed by source and by participant, and the metadata was provided uncurated.

Recombination connected TRBV6-5 to TRBJ2-7; perhaps TRBD1 is the D gene, with 5 bases matching. Input material: peripheral blood. The sequence was obtained from a human donor in a cohort sampled during active COVID-19. DNA sequence: TGTGCCAGCAGTCGCCTCACCGTAAGGGGCGAGCAGTACTTC. Its protein product is CASSRLTVRGEQYF.